This T cell receptor beta chain was captured in a study of T cell responses to AZD1222 COVID-19 vaccine. Study-wide results and limits: The donor cohort was predominantly white British with a female majority, and clonal diversity may have been underestimated.

CDR1 and CDR2 from the germline V gene are SGDLS and YYNGEE. Trimming took off 4 bases at V and 2 bases at J, with 19 bases between the two ends. The CDR3 runs to 18 residues. Produced via immunoSEQ multiplex PCR; TCRdb's table is partial and in-frame only. The data show roughly 120,000 clones, 70% to 90% seen once. The table lists this clone with a count of one. No antigen is known for it. The genes are TRBV9 and TRBJ1-6; D gene ambiguous. This TCR was sampled from an adult in good health. The material was peripheral blood, obtained on day 0 of MenACWY control vaccination. CDR3 sequence (DNA): TGTGCCAGCAGCCTCCCCACGGTACGGGAAACCTATAATTCACCCCTCCACTTT. This translates into CASSLPTVRETYNSPLHF. Full variable domain (remainder filled in from reference TRBV9 and TRBJ1-6): DSGVTQTPKHLITATGQRVTLRCSPRSGDLSVYWYQQSLDQGLQFLIQYYNGEERAKGNILERFSAQQFPDLHSELNLSSLELGDSALYFCASSLPTVRETYNSPLHFGNGTRLTVT.